This T cell receptor (beta chain) was obtained from a study of CD8+ T cells in alopecia areata. Study details: Those patients who were treated received oral tofacitinib, which was given at 5 to 10 mg twice daily for moderate-to-severe alopecia areata. Study-level results: Both scalp clonality and the expanded CD8+ clones among the top 100 showed a significant decrease with tofacitinib.

A note on this clone: The antigen remains unidentified.

This sample's treatment: oral pan-JAK inhibitor, 5-10 mg twice daily. Germline-derived CDR1 and CDR2 are SGHRS and YFSETQ. V was trimmed by 4 bases and J by 3 bases, leaving 11 bases between them. This CDR3 spans 13 amino acids. cDNA reverse transcribed from extracted RNA served as the sequencing template. Sequenced by immunoSEQ multiplex PCR; TCRdb stores in-frame clones only, minus some. The sample lists some 99,000 clones, under 70% seen once, with roughly a sixth in the top ten. V is TRBV5-1 and J is TRBJ2-7; TRBD1 might be the D (6 bases). The sample consisted of CD8+ T cells sorted from blood, taken at week 4, from a patient treated with tofacitinib. This clonotype originated in a human donor with alopecia areata. DNA of the CDR3: TGCGCCAGCAGCCATCAGGGGAACTACGAGCAGTACTTC. Its protein product is CASSHQGNYEQYF.